This TCR beta chain appears in the sequencing data of a study of T cells in localized non-small cell lung cancer. Study observations and caveats: Sequence data derive from only one tumor region, so heterogeneity remains possible. Adjacent lung held a median around 56 of the top 100 tumor clones. Uninvolved adjacent lung showed the highest T cell clonality, exceeding tumor. An association was observed between higher blood T cell density and longer overall survival.

This clone was recorded a few times. What it recognizes is unknown. Germline V gene data show CDR1 as MNHGY and CDR2 as SAAAGT. Deletions cut 2 bases from V and 2 bases from J, with 7 bases between. The CDR3 length is 13 residues. TCRdb's table, derived via immunoSEQ multiplex PCR, lists solely in-frame clones and lacks some. The repertoire holds around 2,800 clones, with nearly 25% as singletons. The J gene is TRBJ2-7, the V gene TRBV6-8, with unresolved D. The material sequenced was lung tumor tissue, taken before any cancer treatment. The clonotype originates from a woman aged 40-70 years with stage I lung adenocarcinoma. In nucleotides, the CDR3 is TGTGCCAGCAGTTACCGCGGTCCCTACGAGCAGTACTTC. This translates into CASSYRGPYEQYF.